This TCR beta chain was observed in a study of CD8 T cells in ankylosing spondylitis. Overall study results and limits: Seven to nine highly homologous variants formed a TCR beta motif that appeared characteristic of ankylosing spondylitis blood. Matched ankylosing spondylitis synovial fluid reportedly showed significant enrichment of disease-linked clones. Disease-linked clones bore a CD8+ phenotype, appearing relatively rarely in peripheral blood.

Generation of TCR beta libraries employed quantitative 5'-RACE incorporating molecular barcodes. TCRdb ran MiXCR on the 5' RACE reads and lists one entry per CDR3 protein. There are some 220,000 distinct CDR3 sequences in the sample; 6% to 8.5% occur only once, and 12% to 15% lies in the top ten. As concerns this clonotype: What it binds is unknown.

The CDR3 length is 14 residues. The germline V gene has CDR1 SGHTA and CDR2 FQGNSA. The V and J ends lost 3 bases and 0 bases respectively, with 7 bases between them. The origin of this receptor is a male donor with ankylosing spondylitis. The chain combines TRBV7-2 with TRBJ2-3; D unresolved. Sample: blood, either unsorted or a sorted T cell fraction (not recorded which). CDR3 DNA sequence: TGTGCCAGCAGCTTTGGGGTGAGCACAGATACGCAGTATTTT. Its translation is CASSFGVSTDTQYF.